The TCR beta chain under discussion was sequenced for a study of CD8+CD57+ T cells in acquired aplastic anemia. Whole-study results and caveats: A significant difference in CD8+ Simpson's diversity between patients and controls was not found.

The germline CDR1 and CDR2 sequences are SGHAT and FQNNGV. The V and J ends lost 1 base and 5 bases, in that order; junction bases with no gene match: 7. CDR3 length: 17 residues. Whoever was chosen for sequencing had shown CD8+CD57+ cell expansion by flow cytometry. The blood sampling took place in patients who had so far received no therapy. About this clonotype: Its matching antigen is unknown.

Template material for TCR beta VDJ and CDR3 profiling consisted of genomic DNA. A single record per CDR3 protein comes from TCRdb applying MiXCR to the reads. The repertoire has approximately 200,000 distinct CDR3 sequences, about half of them found once; the top ten carry roughly 21%. Sequencing was carried out using sorted CD4+, CD8+, or CD8+CD57+ T cells (not recorded which) from PBMCs. The rearrangement links TRBV11-2 to TRBJ1-4; TRBD1 aligns across 10 bases. This TCR came from a human donor with aplastic anemia. The CDR3 loop reads CASSLARTGGSNEKLFF. The CDR3 DNA reads TGTGCCAGCAGCTTAGCGAGGACAGGGGGTTCGAATGAAAAACTGTTTTTT.